Shown below are 11 T cell receptor beta chains from a single sample sequenced in a study of sequential checkpoint blockade in melanoma. Repertoires were generated with immunoSEQ multiplex PCR, while TCRdb's copy carries only in-frame clones and drops some. Of fewer than 20,000 clones in the sample, around 82% were seen once. The treatment denotes: randomized to nivolumab then ipilimumab (arm A) or the reverse (arm B). The material was CD8+ T cells sorted from blood (inferred from file names), obtained from a patient given nivolumab and ipilimumab in sequence. The receptor set was obtained from a human donor with melanoma.

J is TRBJ2-1 and V is TRBV4-2, with a tentative D call TRBD2 (6 bases). CDR1 and CDR2 (germline): LGHNA, YNFKEQ. CDR3 length: 17 amino acids. Trimming stripped 0 bases from V and 8 bases from J, with 20 bases between. CDR3 protein: CASSQDLWGEISDEQFF. DNA of the CDR3: TGTGCCAGCAGCCAAGATCTTTGGGGGGAGATAAGCGATGAGCAGTTCTTC.

V usage is TRBV18 and J usage is TRBJ2-1; 8 bases are shared with TRBD1. The junction had 13 bases not matched to a gene; V was cut back by 3 bases and J by 0 bases. Germline loops: CDR1 KGHSH, CDR2 LQKENI. This CDR3 comprises 19 residues. The CDR3 DNA follows: TGTGCCAGCTCACCCGATTTGGACAGGGAGATCCTCTCCTACAATGAGCAGTTCTTC. This gives the protein CASSPDLDREILSYNEQFF.

The rearrangement uses TRBV15 and TRBJ1-5; D remains ambiguous. The ends were cut back, 5 bases at V and 1 base at J, with 12 bases in the middle. The CDR3 runs to 15 residues. In germline, CDR1 is LNHNV, CDR2 YYDKDF (reference sequence). The chain's CDR3 is CATSSGRVSNQPQHF. The CDR3 DNA sequence: TGTGCCACCAGCTCCGGGCGGGTAAGCAATCAGCCCCAGCATTTT. The whole variable domain, filled in from reference TRBV15 and TRBJ1-5, reads DAMVIQNPRYQVTQFGKPVTLSCSQTLNHNVMYWYQQKSSQAPKLLFHYYDKDFNNEADTPDNFQSRRPNTSFCFLDIRSPGLGDTAMYLCATSSGRVSNQPQHFGDGTRLSIL.

V gene TRBV15 combines with J gene TRBJ2-5; 8 nucleotides align to TRBD2. The better agreement between TRBJ2-7 and the DNA end casts doubt on the J call. This CDR3 has 13 amino acids. Per the germline V gene, CDR1 is LNHNV and CDR2 is YYDKDF (reference sequence). The CDR3 protein is CATGSGAPYEQYF. CDR3 DNA sequence: TGTGCCACCGGTAGCGGGGCGCCCTACGAGCAGTACTTC.

V is TRBV6-5 and J is TRBJ2-4, with a tentative D call TRBD2 (6 bases). In germline, CDR1 is MNHEY, CDR2 SVGAGI. This CDR3 spans 14 amino acids. Trimming removed 4 bases at V and 2 bases at J, with 9 bases between. The CDR3 DNA is TGTGCCAGCAGTTCTAGCGATTCCAAAAACATTCAGTACTTC. It translates to CASSSSDSKNIQYF.

This clone appeared once. This rearrangement joins TRBV5-3 to TRBJ2-2, with D perhaps matching TRBD2 (5 bases). TRBV5-3 counts as an open reading frame of uncertain function. V was trimmed by 2 bases and J by 2 bases, leaving 10 bases between them. This CDR3 has 15 amino acids. CDR3 region: CARSLVRGNTGELFF. The CDR3 DNA reads as TGTGCCAGAAGCTTAGTTCGGGGAAACACCGGGGAGCTGTTTTTT.

The V and J genes are TRBV27 and TRBJ2-2; D is possibly TRBD1 (5 bases). CDR1 and CDR2 from the germline V gene are MNHEY and SMNVEV (reference sequence). V was clipped by 0 bases and J by 7 bases, with 12 bases between them. The CDR3 contains 15 residues. CDR3 nucleotides: TGTGCCAGCAGTTTATCAGGGGTGCCCGGCGGGGAGCTGTTTTTT. Its translation: CASSLSGVPGGELFF.

The chain has TRBV27 and TRBJ1-5, with 10 bases that match TRBD1. This CDR3 has 17 residues. V lost 0 bases to trimming and J lost 5 bases; unmatched junction nucleotides: 7. Germline V CDR1 and CDR2: MNHEY, SMNVEV (reference sequence). The CDR3 loop is CASSLSVGTGVDQPQHF. The CDR3 nucleotides are TGTGCCAGCAGTTTATCTGTCGGGACAGGGGTAGATCAGCCCCAGCATTTT.

This clone was seen only a few times. The gene calls are TRBV7-9 and TRBJ1-3; a possible D gene is TRBD1 (6 bases). The V end was cut by 5 bases, the J end by 4 bases, with 12 bases between. The CDR3 contains 14 residues. Germline CDR1 SEHNR, CDR2 FQNEAQ (reference sequence). CDR3 in amino acids: CASSLQGIGNTIYF. The CDR3 nucleotides are TGTGCCAGCAGCCTCCAGGGGATCGGAAACACCATATATTTT. The full variable domain, with the rest looked up from reference TRBV7-9 and TRBJ1-3, is DTGVSQNPRHKITKRGQNVTFRCDPISEHNRLYWYRQTLGQGPEFLTYFQNEAQLEKSRLLSDRFSAERPKGSFSTLEIQRTEQGDSAMYLCASSLQGIGNTIYFGEGSWLTVV.

This chain links TRBV10-3 with TRBJ2-3; TRBD2 might be the D (5 bases). V shed 5 bases and J shed 2 bases, with 8 bases lying between them. The CDR3 is 13 residues long. CDR1 and CDR2 (germline): ENHRY, SYGVKD. The CDR3 region has the DNA TGTGCCATCAGTTCACGGGACACAGATACGCAGTATTTT. This gives the protein CAISSRDTDTQYF.

This chain connects TRBV9 to TRBJ2-1, with unresolved D. Germline loops: CDR1 SGDLS, CDR2 YYNGEE. The CDR3 is 14 amino acids. Trimming pared 3 bases from V and 0 bases from J, leaving 7 bases between. CDR3 nucleotide sequence: TGTGCCAGCAGCGGGGCCAGCTCCTACAATGAGCAGTTCTTC. Translated: CASSGASSYNEQFF.